The source of this TCR beta chain is a study of blood T cell repertoires in COVID-19. About the study: The analysed material was cDNA or gDNA that came from T cells, B-cell-depleted T cells, or PBMCs.

V was shortened by 4 bases and J by 4 bases, with 17 bases between the two germline ends. CDR3 length: 15 residues. The V gene's germline CDR1 is SGDLS and CDR2 YYNGEE. This clone was found a few times. In the authors' workflow: For nucleated cells, counts were estimated from reference gene primer amplification. Here immunoSEQ multiplex PCR was the method, and the copy in TCRdb shows in-frame clones only, minus some. The DNA gave D and trimming, while V, J and clone size come from that table. The sample has about 190,000 clones; around 85% are singletons. The specimen sequenced was peripheral blood. This TCR derives from a man aged 25-45 years with acute or convalescent COVID-19. This chain uses TRBV9 with TRBJ2-5; no clear D. The CDR3 DNA is TGTGCCAGCAGCCCGTCTGTCGCCCCGGGAGAGACCCAGTACTTC. As protein: CASSPSVAPGETQYF.